A selection of T cell receptor beta chains follows, all from one sample in a study of blood T cell repertoires in COVID-19. Profiled with immunoSEQ multiplex PCR; TCRdb holds only in-frame clones, not every one. The sample has hundreds of thousands of clones, roughly 90% seen once. The sequenced sample consisted of PBMCs or T cells enriched from blood (not recorded which). These receptors all come from a woman aged 18 to 35 who had recovered from COVID-19. CDR3s include the opening cysteine and the closing phenylalanine or tryptophan. Fields, in order: clone size, D gene, J gene, V gene, CDR3 DNA, CDR3 protein. The D gene is left open where the match is weak. Clone size appears in some rows only: once, few, many, or a class for an expanded clone.

- - TRBJ2-3 TRBV5-6 TGTGCCAGCAGCTTGGGCGCCAGGGGATTCACAGATACGCAGTATTTT CASSLGARGFTDTQYF
once TRBD1 TRBJ1-4 TRBV7-3 TGTGCCAGCAGCCCATACAGGGGCCGGACTCTTGAAAAACTGTTTTTT CASSPYRGRTLEKLFF
- - TRBJ1-4 TRBV3-1/TRBV3-2 TGTGCCAGCAGCCCTACAGGAGGGACTAATGAAAAACTGTTTTTT CASSPTGGTNEKLFF
- TRBD1 TRBJ2-7 TRBV6-5 TGTGCCAGCAGTCCGGGACAGGGAACCTACGAGCAGTACTTC CASSPGQGTYEQYF
- - TRBJ2-7 TRBV27 TGTGCCAGCAGTTTAGGAGGTTATCGGACCTACGAGCAGTACTTC CASSLGGYRTYEQYF
few - TRBJ2-7 TRBV5-1 TGCGCCAGCAGCTTGACCACGGGGACCTACGAGCAGTACTTC CASSLTTGTYEQYF
- TRBD1 TRBJ2-2 TRBV25-1 TGTGCCAGCAGTGCCGGGACAGGGGTGAACACCGGGGAGCTGTTTTTT CASSAGTGVNTGELFF
- - TRBJ2-2 TRBV7-2 TGTGCCAGCAGCTTAGAGTTGCCAGGGAACACCGGGGAGCTGTTTTTT CASSLELPGNTGELFF
- - TRBJ2-7 TRBV7-2 TGTGCCAGCAGCTTAGCGACAGGCTCCTACGAGCAGTACTTC CASSLATGSYEQYF
- TRBD2 TRBJ2-1 TRBV7-2 TGTGCCAGCAGCTTAGTGTATGCGGGGGGCAGTGAGCAGTTCTTC CASSLVYAGGSEQFF
- - TRBJ2-7 TRBV7-9 TGTGCCAGCAGCTTAGGGACTGGCTACGAGCAGTACTTC CASSLGTGYEQYF
- - TRBJ1-4 TRBV5-4 TGTGCCAGCAGCCTCAGGGGCGCCGGTGAAAAACTGTTTTTT CASSLRGAGEKLFF
- TRBD1 TRBJ2-1 TRBV11-3 TGTGCCAGCAGCTTAGGTGGGGACAGGGGATATGAGCAGTTCTTC CASSLGGDRGYEQFF
- - TRBJ1-1 TRBV19 TGTGCCAGTAAGGCAGGGTGGGGGCATAACACTGAAGCTTTCTTT CASKAGWGHNTEAFF
- TRBD2 TRBJ2-1 TRBV19 TGTGCCAGTAGTCGGGATAGCGGGGCCAAATTATCCTACAATGAGCAGTTCTTC CASSRDSGAKLSYNEQFF
- - TRBJ2-1 TRBV11-2 TGTGCCAGCAGCTTAGATTTCGGACAGTACTACAATGAGCAGTTCTTC CASSLDFGQYYNEQFF
- - TRBJ1-6 TRBV7-6 TGTGCCAGCAGCTTATCCCCCTCCTTCGATTCACCCCTCCACTTT CASSLSPSFDSPLHF
- TRBD2 TRBJ2-3 TRBV4-3 TGCGCCAGCAGCCAAGACCCGGGACTAGAACTCGATACGCAGTATTTT CASSQDPGLELDTQYF
few - TRBJ1-1 TRBV9 TGTGCCAGCAGCGAGGAGGAGGCTCCGAACACTGAAGCTTTCTTT CASSEEEAPNTEAFF
- - TRBJ2-5 TRBV6-1 TGTGCCAGCAGTGAAACAGGCTACCAAGAGACCCAGTACTTC CASSETGYQETQYF
- - TRBJ1-4 TRBV28 TGTGCCAGCACCCTTAATAATGAAAAACTGTTTTTT CASTLNNEKLFF
- - TRBJ2-7 TRBV6-5 TGTGCCAGCAGCGGGGACTCCTACGAGCAGTACTTC CASSGDSYEQYF
- - TRBJ2-7 TRBV7-2 TGTGCCAGCAGCTTAGAAGCTTGGGGGGTACCATCCTACGAGCAGTACTTC CASSLEAWGVPSYEQYF
- - TRBJ2-7 TRBV28 TGTGCCAGCAGTTCTCCGGCAGGATCCACCTACGAGCAGTACTTC CASSSPAGSTYEQYF
once TRBD1 TRBJ1-1 TRBV28 TGTGCCAGCAGGAGCCCCGGGACAGTGAACACTGAAGCTTTCTTT CASRSPGTVNTEAFF
many - TRBJ2-3 TRBV3-1/TRBV3-2 TGTGCCAGCAGCCAAGACGTGGGCTACACCACAGATACGCAGTATTTT CASSQDVGYTTDTQYF
- TRBD1 TRBJ1-2 TRBV9 TGTGCCAGCAGCCCCCGAGGGACAGGTGGGGGCTACACCTTC CASSPRGTGGGYTF
- - TRBJ2-7 TRBV7-9 TGTGCCAGCAGCGGCCGGAGACACGAGCAGTACTTC CASSGRRHEQYF
once - TRBJ2-5 TRBV29-1 TGCAGCGTTGAGACCAGGGGCGACCAAGAGACCCAGTACTTC CSVETRGDQETQYF
once TRBD2 TRBJ2-7 TRBV3-1/TRBV3-2 TGTGCCAGCAGGGCTAGCGGGGGGATCCACTCCTACGAGCAGTACTTC CASRASGGIHSYEQYF
- - TRBJ2-5 TRBV12-3/TRBV12-4 TGTGCCAGCAGCCCAGTCAATCAAGAGACCCAGTACTTC CASSPVNQETQYF
- - TRBJ1-2 TRBV5-6 TGTGCCAGCAGCTTGGGTAGGGGATATGGCTACACCTTC CASSLGRGYGYTF
- TRBD1 TRBJ2-1 TRBV4-3 TGCGCCAGCAGCCAAGATCTCTACAGGGGGGCCTACAATGAGCAGTTCTTC CASSQDLYRGAYNEQFF
- - TRBJ1-5 TRBV7-8 TGTGCCAGCAGCTTAGAGGACTATTGGGGGGATCAGCCCCAGCATTTT CASSLEDYWGDQPQHF
- - TRBJ1-4 TRBV14 TGTGCCAGCAGCCAAGAGCATTGGAGGAGATATAATGAAAAACTGTTTTTT CASSQEHWRRYNEKLFF
- - TRBJ1-2 TRBV28 TGTGCCAGCAGTTTTCGGGGGGCGCTTGGCTACACCTTC CASSFRGALGYTF
- - TRBJ2-5 TRBV7-2 TGTGCCAGCAGCTTTGACCCGGGGAGGAAGACCCAGTACTTC CASSFDPGRKTQYF
- - TRBJ2-5 TRBV4-2 TGTGCCAGCAGCCCAGAGTGGGGAGTGGAGACCCAGTACTTC CASSPEWGVETQYF
- TRBD1 TRBJ1-5 TRBV4-1 TGCGCCAGCAGCCTCGGGACAGCTAGCAATCAGCCCCAGCATTTT CASSLGTASNQPQHF
once - TRBJ1-3 TRBV7-9 TGTGCCAGCAGCCCCCACTCTGGAAACACCATATATTTT CASSPHSGNTIYF